A single sample gave rise to the 3 T cell receptor beta chains below, sequenced in a study of shared clonotypes between healthy human individuals (dated by TCRdb to between 2020 and 2021). The library was prepared using the immunoSEQ multiplex PCR assay. TCRdb re-hosts the immuneACCESS table, in-frame sequences only. Its copies lack some clones; in the studies checked, an unresolved V gene accounts for under half of them, and the cause for the rest is not known. Across this sample there are about 470,000 clones, with roughly 83% seen only once. Of the sample, about 13% falls within the top ten clones. Specimen: PBMCs. The receptors come from a middle-aged woman in good health. Some clones in this sample may be carry-over from other donors' samples.

The chain recombines TRBV2 with TRBJ2-6; TRBD1 matches at 10 bases. The CDR3 totals 16 residues. CDR1 and CDR2 from the germline V gene are SNHLY and FYNNEI. V was clipped by 11 bases and J by 0 bases; unmatched bases: 7. The CDR3 loop reads CARKDRGGSGANVLTF. CDR3 DNA sequence: TGTGCCCGAAAGGACAGGGGGGGCTCTGGGGCCAACGTCCTGACTTTC.

The genes are TRBV7-8 and TRBJ2-1, with D tentatively TRBD2 (5 bases). The CDR3 is 11 residues long. Per the germline V gene, CDR1 is SGHVS and CDR2 is FQNEAQ. The germline V and J ends were trimmed by 5 bases and 10 bases, with 9 bases remaining between them. CDR3 nucleotides: TGTGCCAGCAGCCCCTCGGGGGAGCAGTTCTTC. Its protein is CASSPSGEQFF.

This clone was observed a single time. The rearrangement links TRBV9 to TRBJ1-5; no clear D. In germline, CDR1 is SGDLS, CDR2 YYNGEE. This CDR3 is 16 amino acids long. Trimming took off 4 bases at V and 0 bases at J, with 14 bases between the two ends. For the CDR3, the DNA is TGTGCCAGCAGCCCTGGTGTGGGGTCTAGCAATCAGCCCCAGCATTTT. This codes for CASSPGVGSSNQPQHF. Based on the CDR3 plus reference TRBV9 and TRBJ1-5, the full variable domain is DSGVTQTPKHLITATGQRVTLRCSPRSGDLSVYWYQQSLDQGLQFLIQYYNGEERAKGNILERFSAQQFPDLHSELNLSSLELGDSALYFCASSPGVGSSNQPQHFGDGTRLSIL.